The TCR beta chain described here comes from a study of blood T cell repertoires in COVID-19. The CDR3 is 15 residues long. Trimming removed 7 bases from V and 3 bases from J; junction bases left unmatched: 9. CDR1 and CDR2 from the germline V gene are MNHEY and SVGAGI. Libraries were prepared by immunoSEQ multiplex PCR; TCRdb keeps only in-frame clonotypes and omits some of them. The sample has around 260,000 clones, about 90% seen once. The TCR sequence derives from a person between 18 and 30 years old with COVID-19, enrolled during active disease. Sequencing input: peripheral blood. The V gene is TRBV6-5, the J gene TRBJ2-7; 10 positions match TRBD2. The DNA of the CDR3 is TGTGCCAGCACTTCCTGGACTAGCGGAGGCTACGAGCAGTACTTC. This gives the protein CASTSWTSGGYEQYF.